Listed below are T cell receptor beta chains from one sample, sequenced in a study of blood T cell repertoires in COVID-19. Clones were read by immunoSEQ multiplex PCR, and TCRdb kept only the in-frame ones, dropping some. The table lists roughly 59,000 clones, roughly four fifths of them singletons. The sequenced sample was peripheral blood. Receptor source: a human donor in a cohort sampled during active COVID-19. CDR3s include the opening cysteine and the closing phenylalanine or tryptophan. D genes are given only for firm matches. Clone size is shown for a subset of rows, as once, few, many or a class of expanded clone.

v_gene,j_gene,d_gene,abundance,CDR3aa,CDR3nt
TRBV7-9,TRBJ2-2,.,.,CASSLVGANTGELFF,TGTGCCAGCAGCTTAGTCGGGGCGAACACCGGGGAGCTGTTTTTT
TRBV28,TRBJ2-1,.,.,CAGGPLTNEQFF,TGTGCGGGCGGGCCCCTTACAAATGAGCAGTTCTTC
TRBV7-9,TRBJ2-2,.,once,CASSPRGELFF,TGTGCCAGCAGCCCGAGGGGGGAGCTGTTTTTT
TRBV19,TRBJ1-2,.,few,CASSEGYGYTF,TGTGCCAGTAGCGAGGGTTATGGCTACACCTTC
TRBV12-3/TRBV12-4,TRBJ1-2,.,.,CASSLQENYGYTF,TGTGCCAGCAGTTTACAGGAAAACTATGGCTACACCTTC
TRBV6-5,TRBJ2-5,TRBD2,.,CASRLAGVRETQYF,TGTGCCAGCAGGCTAGCGGGAGTAAGGGAGACCCAGTACTTC
TRBV18,TRBJ2-2,.,.,CASSRTNTGELFF,TGTGCCAGCTCCCGTACGAACACCGGGGAGCTGTTTTTT
TRBV29-1,TRBJ1-2,.,once,CSVETTGQGYTF,TGCAGCGTTGAAACTACAGGGCAAGGCTACACCTTC
TRBV5-6,TRBJ2-1,TRBD1,once,CASSRIRTGKGAYNEQFF,TGTGCCAGCAGCCGAATACGGACAGGGAAGGGCGCCTACAATGAGCAGTTCTTC
TRBV5-1,TRBJ2-2,TRBD2,.,CASSQGLAGVGVTGELFF,TGCGCCAGCAGCCAAGGACTAGCGGGAGTGGGCGTGACCGGGGAGCTGTTTTTT
TRBV11-3,TRBJ2-2,TRBD1,.,CASSRDRTGELFF,TGTGCCAGCAGCCGGGACAGGACGGGGGAGCTGTTTTTT
TRBV28,TRBJ2-1,.,.,CASSRVDRISYNEQFF,TGTGCCAGCAGTCGAGTGGACAGAATCTCCTACAATGAGCAGTTCTTC
TRBV6-5,TRBJ2-7,TRBD2,.,CASSYGGGEQYF,TGTGCCAGCAGTTACGGGGGGGGCGAGCAGTACTTC
TRBV27,TRBJ1-4,TRBD1,.,CASSLMGQGGEKLFF,TGTGCCAGCAGTTTAATGGGACAGGGTGGCGAAAAACTGTTTTTT
TRBV7-2,TRBJ2-1,TRBD1,once,CASSQSTGGVDKFF,TGTGCCAGCAGCCAATCGACAGGGGGCGTAGATAAGTTCTTC
TRBV5-4,TRBJ2-1,TRBD2,.,CARSGGGGGRGYNEQFF,TGTGCCCGCAGCGGGGGCGGGGGCGGGAGAGGGTACAATGAGCAGTTCTTC
TRBV19,TRBJ2-3,.,.,CASSIDSYTQYF,TGTGCCAGTAGTATAGATAGTTATACGCAGTATTTT
TRBV30,TRBJ2-1,TRBD1,.,CAWRGPGTGLNEQFF,TGTGCCTGGAGGGGTCCCGGGACAGGGCTCAATGAGCAGTTCTTC
TRBV6-2/TRBV6-3,TRBJ1-2,.,.,CASSYLRYGYTF,TGTGCCAGCAGTTACCTTCGCTATGGCTACACCTTC
TRBV28,TRBJ1-4,.,.,CASWRGREEKLFF,TGTGCCAGCTGGCGTGGGCGGGAGGAAAAACTGTTTTTT
TRBV14,TRBJ1-1,TRBD1,few,CASSPRTGRDAFF,TGTGCCAGCAGCCCCCGGACAGGGCGGGATGCTTTCTTT
TRBV30,TRBJ1-1,.,.,CVGRQGNTEAFF,TGTGTAGGGAGGCAGGGGAACACTGAAGCTTTCTTT
TRBV5-8,TRBJ2-1,.,.,CASSLVLAWNEQFF,TGTGCCAGCAGCTTGGTGCTAGCTTGGAATGAGCAGTTCTTC